The 15 T cell receptor beta chains listed next were all sequenced from one sample in a study of beta chain features in type 1 diabetes. No antigen has been identified for these receptors. Findings and caveats of the study: In every one of the four CD4+ subsets, TCRB CDR3s were moderately but significantly shorter in Type 1 diabetes patients.

Expressed TCRB transcripts got sequenced, as all isolated RNA was reverse transcribed. Assay: immunoSEQ multiplex PCR; the TCRdb copy retains only in-frame clones and omits some. Seen here are roughly 400,000 clones, about 10% observed once, and the top ten hold approximately 0.55%. Source material: central memory CD4+ T cells from blood. These receptors originate from a man between 25 and 39 years old with type 1 diabetes.

The V call is TRBV7-2, the J call TRBJ2-3; 7 bases are a match to TRBD2. The length of the CDR3 is 14 residues. With V trimmed by 8 bases and J by 3 bases, 8 bases remained unmatched. Germline lookup yields CDR1 SGHTA and CDR2 FQGNSA. CDR3 protein: CASRRAGATDTQYF. The CDR3 DNA follows: TGTGCCAGCCGCCGGGCGGGAGCAACAGATACGCAGTATTTT.

The chain combines TRBV7-2 with TRBJ2-2; D is possibly TRBD2 (6 bases). From germline, CDR1 is SGHTA and CDR2 FQGNSA. Trimming shortened V by 2 bases and J by 5 bases, and 12 bases separated the two germline ends. This CDR3 region has 15 residues. The CDR3 nucleotides are TGTGCCAGCAGCTTAAAGGAGGGTTGGACCGGGGAGCTGTTTTTT. This encodes CASSLKEGWTGELFF.

This clone has a handful of counts. The rearrangement joins TRBV7-2 to TRBJ2-7; D gene ambiguous. With 3 bases removed from V and 6 bases from J, the gap between germline ends came to 9 bases. Germline lookup yields CDR1 SGHTA and CDR2 FQGNSA. This CDR3 contains 12 residues. This CDR3 is CASSLERGEQYF. The DNA for the CDR3 is TGTGCCAGCAGCTTGGAGCGCGGCGAGCAGTACTTC.

V and J are TRBV28 and TRBJ1-5; 8 positions match TRBD1. V lost 8 bases and J lost 4; bases outside the gene matches: 7. Germline-derived CDR1 and CDR2 are MDHEN and SYDVKM. The CDR3 extends over 14 amino acids. CDR3 loop: CASFLDRENQPQHF. DNA of the CDR3: TGTGCCAGCTTCCTGGACAGGGAGAATCAGCCCCAGCATTTT.

This clone was observed a handful of times. Possible read error: a much larger clone is one base away. This sequence joins TRBV7-2 and TRBJ2-1, with 8 bases that match TRBD1. The CDR3 sequence is 15 residues long. V shed 1 base, J shed 4 bases, and the junction held 3 bases outside the gene matches. Per germline, CDR1 SGHTA and CDR2 FQGNSA. DNA of the CDR3: TGTGCCAGCAGCTTAGACAGGGGGACTTACAATGAGCAGTTCTTC. Its translation is CASSLDRGTYNEQFF.

The rearrangement uses TRBV11-3 and TRBJ2-1; D is possibly TRBD1 (6 bases). V shed 5 bases and J shed 4 bases, with 9 bases lying between them. Germline V gene sequence: CDR1 SGHNT, CDR2 YENEEA. The CDR3 has 13 residues. The CDR3 nucleotides are TGTGCCAGCAGCAACGGACAGTACAATGAGCAGTTCTTC. Translation gives CASSNGQYNEQFF.

There are a few counts of this clone. This chain joins TRBV18 and TRBJ1-5, with D perhaps TRBD1 (5 bases). From germline, CDR1 is KGHSH and CDR2 LQKENI. This CDR3 is 13 amino acids long. V gave up 5 bases and J gave up 5 bases, with 10 bases separating them. The CDR3 nucleotides are TGTGCCAGCTCAGTTGACAGAGATCAGCCCCAGCATTTT. This codes for CASSVDRDQPQHF.

This clone has just a few counts. The chain has TRBV11-1 and TRBJ2-7; D is unclear. The CDR3 loop spans 15 amino acids. V gave up 0 bases and J gave up 2 bases, with 11 bases separating them. Germline values: CDR1 SGHAT, CDR2 FQDESV (reference sequence). CDR3 nucleotides: TGTGCCAGCAGCTTAGCAGGGCCATCTCCCTACGAGCAGTACTTC. It codes for CASSLAGPSPYEQYF.

A few counts support this clone. The rearrangement uses TRBV15 and TRBJ2-7; weak D call: TRBD1 (5 bases). CDR1 is LNHNV and CDR2 is YYDKDF in the germline V gene (reference sequence). V lost 0 bases, J lost 0 bases, and 12 bases lay in between. The CDR3 covers 16 residues. The CDR3 spells CATSRDRSTVSYEQYF. As DNA, the CDR3 is TGTGCCACCAGCAGAGATCGGTCGACAGTCTCCTACGAGCAGTACTTC.

This clone was seen a few times. The chain couples TRBV11-2 to TRBJ2-7; D is possibly TRBD1 (6 bases). The CDR3 contains 17 residues. The germline V and J ends were trimmed by 5 bases and 3 bases, with 23 bases remaining between them. The germline V gene encodes CDR1 SGHAT and CDR2 FQNNGV. DNA of the CDR3: TGTGCCAGCAGCCTCCTCACAGGGACACCATTAGGCTACGAGCAGTACTTC. Translating gives CASSLLTGTPLGYEQYF.

A few counts support this clone. The chain combines TRBV6-5 with TRBJ2-1, with 9 bases lining up with TRBD2. There are 13 residues in the CDR3. Trimming removed 10 bases from V and 9 bases from J; junction bases left unmatched: 10. CDR1 MNHEY and CDR2 SVGAGI come from the germline V gene. The CDR3 loop is CAIRREGYSEQFF. The CDR3 DNA is TGTGCCATCAGGCGGGAGGGGTATAGTGAGCAGTTCTTC.

This clone was seen more than once but under ten times. The chain has TRBV27 and TRBJ2-1; D is tentatively TRBD1 or TRBD2 (5 bases each). Germline V CDR1 and CDR2: MNHEY, SMNVEV (reference sequence). V was cut by 9 bases and J by 3 bases, with 15 bases left in between. The CDR3 length is 14 residues. The CDR3 DNA is TGTGCCAGTAAGGGGCTAGCAGACTACAATGAGCAGTTCTTC. This codes for CASKGLADYNEQFF.

This clone was detected only a few times. The chain is built from TRBV7-2 and TRBJ2-4; 9 bases agree with TRBD1. The CDR3 extends over 16 amino acids. The ends lost 5 bases at V and 3 bases at J; junction bases unmatched: 8. Per germline, CDR1 SGHTA and CDR2 FQGNSA. In DNA form, the CDR3 reads TGTGCCAGCAGCCCAGACCGGACAGGGGTCAAAAACATTCAGTACTTC. Amino acid sequence: CASSPDRTGVKNIQYF.

This clone was found a few times. The V call is TRBV5-1, the J call TRBJ2-4, with D possibly matching TRBD1 (6 bases). The V end lost 4 bases, the J end lost 8 bases, and 13 bases lay between the germline ends. There are 13 residues in the CDR3. Germline V gene data show CDR1 as SGHRS and CDR2 as YFSETQ. The CDR3 DNA reads TGCGCCAGCAGCCCCGGACAGTTTGACATTCAGTACTTC. Amino acid sequence: CASSPGQFDIQYF. Full variable domain (rest looked up from reference TRBV5-1 and TRBJ2-4): KAGVTQTPRYLIKTRGQQVTLSCSPISGHRSVSWYQQTPGQGLQFLFEYFSETQRNKGNFPGRFSGRQFSNSRSEMNVSTLELGDSALYLCASSPGQFDIQYFGAGTRLSVL.

The CDR3 nucleotides are TGTGCCAGCACCTACCGCCAGCTCCTGTTCTTC. Its translation is CASTYRQLLFF. The chain is built from TRBV7-8 and TRBJ2-1; D unresolved. V was pared by 7 bases and J by 15 bases, with 16 bases between. The CDR3 has 11 residues. Germline values: CDR1 SGHVS, CDR2 FQNEAQ.